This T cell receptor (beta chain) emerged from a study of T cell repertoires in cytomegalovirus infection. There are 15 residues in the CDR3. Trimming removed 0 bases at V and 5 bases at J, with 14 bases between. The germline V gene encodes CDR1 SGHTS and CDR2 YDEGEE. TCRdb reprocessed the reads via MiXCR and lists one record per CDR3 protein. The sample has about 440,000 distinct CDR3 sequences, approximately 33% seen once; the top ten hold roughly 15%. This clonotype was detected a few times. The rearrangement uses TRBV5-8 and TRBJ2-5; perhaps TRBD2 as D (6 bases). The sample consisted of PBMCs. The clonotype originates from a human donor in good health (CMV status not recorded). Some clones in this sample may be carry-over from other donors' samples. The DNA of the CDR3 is TGTGCCAGCAGCTTGGGTTGGAGGGCGGTGGAGACCCAGTACTTC. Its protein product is CASSLGWRAVETQYF.